This TCR beta chain is drawn from a study of T cell responses to AZD1222 COVID-19 vaccine. Study-wide results and caveats: Clonal diversity was possibly underestimated, and the donors were mostly white British, with more females.

As regards this clone: Its antigen is unknown.

Clones were read by immunoSEQ multiplex PCR, and TCRdb kept only the in-frame ones, dropping some. Of 110,000 to 150,000 clones detected, more than 85% appear once; the ten largest clones hold around 5%. This CDR3 has 15 residues. CDR1 SNHLY and CDR2 FYNNEI come from the germline V gene. The trim removed 6 bases at V and 4 bases at J, leaving 6 bases unmatched. This chain uses TRBV2 with TRBJ1-5; 10 positions agree with TRBD1. This sample comprised peripheral blood, obtained on day 0 of AZD1222 vaccination. The clonotype originates from an adult in good health. CDR3 nucleotides: TGTGCCAGCAGGAGTGACAGGGGGCGAAATCAGCCCCAGCATTTT. Its translation: CASRSDRGRNQPQHF.